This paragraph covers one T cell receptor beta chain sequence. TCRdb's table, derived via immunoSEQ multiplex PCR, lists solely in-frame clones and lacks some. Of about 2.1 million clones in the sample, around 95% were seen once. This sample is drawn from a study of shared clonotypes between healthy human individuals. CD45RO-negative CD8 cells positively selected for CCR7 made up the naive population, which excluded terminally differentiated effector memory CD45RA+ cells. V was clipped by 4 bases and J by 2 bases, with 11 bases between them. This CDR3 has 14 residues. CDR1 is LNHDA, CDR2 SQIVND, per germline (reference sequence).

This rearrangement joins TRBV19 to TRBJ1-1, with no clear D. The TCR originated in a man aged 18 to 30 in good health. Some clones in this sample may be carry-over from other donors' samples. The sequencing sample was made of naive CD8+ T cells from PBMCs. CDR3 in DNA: TGTGCCAGTAGTACGACCGACTCAAACACTGAAGCTTTCTTT. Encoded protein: CASSTTDSNTEAFF.